The TCR beta chain described here comes from a study of early T cells in non-severe SARS-CoV-2 infection. Study-wide context: Unpaired chains resulted from sequencing bulk RNA of unsorted whole blood. Study-level points and caveats: Anti-spike CD8 responses were favored in VDJdb matching, and private and CD4 specificities were missed.

Unique molecular identifiers were added to individual cDNA molecules. Using its own MiXCR run on the 5' RACE reads, TCRdb lists one record per CDR3 protein. This table has some 50,000 distinct CDR3 sequences, about 9.1% appearing once. This clonotype was recorded at least ten times. Its specificity is unknown. The clonotype was recovered from an adult who was a healthcare worker with PCR-confirmed SARS-CoV-2 infection or an uninfected control (not recorded which). Sequencing used whole blood.

The CDR3 region is CASSLRTGGGNGYTF. The CDR3 DNA reads as TGCGCCAGCAGCTTGAGGACAGGGGGCGGAAATGGCTACACCTTC. The V gene is TRBV5-1, the J gene TRBJ1-2; 11 nucleotides agree with TRBD1. CDR1 and CDR2 from the germline V gene are SGHRS and YFSETQ. J lost 6 bases, V lost 1 base, and 5 bases had no gene match. CDR3 length: 15 residues.